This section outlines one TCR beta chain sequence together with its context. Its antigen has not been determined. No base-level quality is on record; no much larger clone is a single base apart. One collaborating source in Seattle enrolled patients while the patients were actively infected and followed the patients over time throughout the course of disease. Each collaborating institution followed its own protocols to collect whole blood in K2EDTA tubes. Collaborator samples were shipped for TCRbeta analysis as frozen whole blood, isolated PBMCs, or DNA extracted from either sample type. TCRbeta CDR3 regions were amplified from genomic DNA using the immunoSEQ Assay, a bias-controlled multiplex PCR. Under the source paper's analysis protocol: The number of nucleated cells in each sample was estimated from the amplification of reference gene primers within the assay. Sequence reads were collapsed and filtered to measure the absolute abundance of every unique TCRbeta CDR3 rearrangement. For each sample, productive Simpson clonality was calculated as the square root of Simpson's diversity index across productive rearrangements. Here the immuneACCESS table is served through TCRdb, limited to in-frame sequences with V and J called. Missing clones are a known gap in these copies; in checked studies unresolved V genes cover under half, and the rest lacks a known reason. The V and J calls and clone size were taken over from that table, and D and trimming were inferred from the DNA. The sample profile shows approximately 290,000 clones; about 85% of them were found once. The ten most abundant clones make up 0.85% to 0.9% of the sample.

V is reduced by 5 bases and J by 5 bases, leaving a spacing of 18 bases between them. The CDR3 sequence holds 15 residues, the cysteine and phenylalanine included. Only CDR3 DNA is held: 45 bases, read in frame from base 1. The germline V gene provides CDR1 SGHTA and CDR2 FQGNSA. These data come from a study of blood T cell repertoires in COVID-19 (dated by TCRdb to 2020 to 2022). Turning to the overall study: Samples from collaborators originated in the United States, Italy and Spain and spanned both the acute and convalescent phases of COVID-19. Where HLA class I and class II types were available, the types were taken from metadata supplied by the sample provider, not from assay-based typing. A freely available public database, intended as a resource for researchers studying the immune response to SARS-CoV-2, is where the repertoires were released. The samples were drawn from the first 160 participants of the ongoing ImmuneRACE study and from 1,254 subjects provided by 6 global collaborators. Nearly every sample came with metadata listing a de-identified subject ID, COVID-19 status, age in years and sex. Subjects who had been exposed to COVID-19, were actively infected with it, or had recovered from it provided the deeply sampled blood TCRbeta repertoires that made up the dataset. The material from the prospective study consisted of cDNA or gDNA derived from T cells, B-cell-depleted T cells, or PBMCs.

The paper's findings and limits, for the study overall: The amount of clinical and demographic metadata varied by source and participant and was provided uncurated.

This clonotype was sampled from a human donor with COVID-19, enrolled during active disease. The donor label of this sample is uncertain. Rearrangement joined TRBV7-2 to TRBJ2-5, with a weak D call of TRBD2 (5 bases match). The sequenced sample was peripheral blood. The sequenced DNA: TGTGCCAGCAGCCCCGCGGGTAGCCTGTGGGAGACCCAGTACTTC. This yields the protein CASSPAGSLWETQYF.